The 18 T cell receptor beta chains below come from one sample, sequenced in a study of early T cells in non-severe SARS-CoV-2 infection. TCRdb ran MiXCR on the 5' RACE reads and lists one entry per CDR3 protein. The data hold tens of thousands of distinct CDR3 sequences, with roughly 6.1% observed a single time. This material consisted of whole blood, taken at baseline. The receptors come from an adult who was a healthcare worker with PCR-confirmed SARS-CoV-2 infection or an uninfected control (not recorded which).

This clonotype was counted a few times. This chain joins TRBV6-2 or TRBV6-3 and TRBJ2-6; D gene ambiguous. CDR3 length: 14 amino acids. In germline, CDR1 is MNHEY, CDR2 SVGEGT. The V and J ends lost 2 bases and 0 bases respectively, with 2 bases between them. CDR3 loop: CASSYSSGANVLTF. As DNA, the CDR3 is TGTGCCAGCAGTTACAGCTCTGGGGCCAACGTCCTGACTTTC.

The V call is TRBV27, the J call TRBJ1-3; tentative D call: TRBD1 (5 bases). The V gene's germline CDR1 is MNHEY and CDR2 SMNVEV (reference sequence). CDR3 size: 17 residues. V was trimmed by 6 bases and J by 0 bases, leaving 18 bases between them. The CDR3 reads CASSLSLGGPSGNTIYF. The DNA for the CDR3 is TGTGCCAGCAGCCTCAGTTTGGGGGGTCCCTCTGGAAACACCATATATTTT.

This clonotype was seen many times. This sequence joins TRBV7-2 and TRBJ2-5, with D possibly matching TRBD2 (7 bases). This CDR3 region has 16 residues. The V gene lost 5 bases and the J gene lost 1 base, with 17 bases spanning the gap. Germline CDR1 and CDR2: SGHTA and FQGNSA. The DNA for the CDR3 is TGTGCCAGCAGCCTCGGTGGTGCGGGGGCCCAAGAGACCCAGTACTTC. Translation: CASSLGGAGAQETQYF.

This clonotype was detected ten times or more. Here the CDR3 DNA reads TGTGCCAGCAGCTTCCGGACTCTTGATACGCAGTATTTT. It codes for CASSFRTLDTQYF. The chain uses TRBV9 and TRBJ2-3; a weak D match, TRBD2 (5 bases). The CDR3 is 13 residues long. With 4 bases removed from V and 6 bases from J, the gap between germline ends came to 12 bases. The germline V gene has CDR1 SGDLS and CDR2 YYNGEE. The entire variable domain, with the rest obtained from reference TRBV9 and TRBJ2-3, is as follows: DSGVTQTPKHLITATGQRVTLRCSPRSGDLSVYWYQQSLDQGLQFLIQYYNGEERAKGNILERFSAQQFPDLHSELNLSSLELGDSALYFCASSFRTLDTQYFGPGTRLTVL.

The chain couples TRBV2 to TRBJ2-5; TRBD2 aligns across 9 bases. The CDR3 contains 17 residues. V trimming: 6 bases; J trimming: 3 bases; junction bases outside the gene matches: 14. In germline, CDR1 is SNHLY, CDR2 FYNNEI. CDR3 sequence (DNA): TGTGCCAGCAGCGACTACGCCCTAGCGGGGACTGAAGAGACCCAGTACTTC. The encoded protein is CASSDYALAGTEETQYF. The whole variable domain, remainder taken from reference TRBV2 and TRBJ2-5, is EPEVTQTPSHQVTQMGQEVILRCVPISNHLYFYWYRQILGQKVEFLVSFYNNEISEKSEIFDDQFSVERPDGSNFTLKIRSTKLEDSAMYFCASSDYALAGTEETQYFGPGTRLLVL.

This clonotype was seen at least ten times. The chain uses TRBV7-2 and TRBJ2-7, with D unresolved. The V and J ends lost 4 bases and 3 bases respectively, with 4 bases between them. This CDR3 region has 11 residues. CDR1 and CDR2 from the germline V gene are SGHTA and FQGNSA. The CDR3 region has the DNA TGTGCCAGCAGCTCCAACTACGAGCAGTACTTC. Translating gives CASSSNYEQYF.

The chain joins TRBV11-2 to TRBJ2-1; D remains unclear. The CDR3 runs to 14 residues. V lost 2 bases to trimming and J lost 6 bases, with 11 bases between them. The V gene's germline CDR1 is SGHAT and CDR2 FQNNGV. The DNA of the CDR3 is TGTGCCAGCAGCTTACGGCTTAGTATCAATGAGCAGTTCTTC. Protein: CASSLRLSINEQFF.

The CDR3 loop reads CSARVGTSRDEQFF. In nucleotides, the CDR3 is TGCAGTGCTAGAGTGGGGACGTCGCGCGATGAGCAGTTCTTC. The rearrangement uses TRBV20-1 and TRBJ2-1; TRBD1 or TRBD2 may be the D gene (5 bases each). This CDR3 contains 14 residues. V shed 1 base and J shed 8 bases, with 15 bases lying between them. CDR1 and CDR2 (germline): DFQATT, SNEGSKA (reference sequence).

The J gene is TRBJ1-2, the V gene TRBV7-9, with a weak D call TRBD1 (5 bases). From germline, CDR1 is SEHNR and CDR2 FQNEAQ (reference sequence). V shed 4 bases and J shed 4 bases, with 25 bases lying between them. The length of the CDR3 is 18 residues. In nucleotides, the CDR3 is TGTGCCAGCAGCTATCCTACCACGCAGGGTCCATTCGTCTATGGCTACACCTTC. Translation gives CASSYPTTQGPFVYGYTF.

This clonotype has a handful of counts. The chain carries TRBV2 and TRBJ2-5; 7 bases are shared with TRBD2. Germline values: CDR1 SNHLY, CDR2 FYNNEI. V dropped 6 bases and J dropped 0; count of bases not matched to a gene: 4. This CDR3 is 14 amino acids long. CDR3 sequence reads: CASSSAGDQETQYF. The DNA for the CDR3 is TGTGCCAGCAGCTCTGCGGGGGACCAAGAGACCCAGTACTTC.

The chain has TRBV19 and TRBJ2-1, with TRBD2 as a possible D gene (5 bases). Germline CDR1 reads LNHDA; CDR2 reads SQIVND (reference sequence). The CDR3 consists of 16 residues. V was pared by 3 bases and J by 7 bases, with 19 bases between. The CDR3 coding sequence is TGTGCCAGTAGTATGATGACTAACCCCCTGGGTAATGAGCAGTTCTTC. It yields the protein CASSMMTNPLGNEQFF.

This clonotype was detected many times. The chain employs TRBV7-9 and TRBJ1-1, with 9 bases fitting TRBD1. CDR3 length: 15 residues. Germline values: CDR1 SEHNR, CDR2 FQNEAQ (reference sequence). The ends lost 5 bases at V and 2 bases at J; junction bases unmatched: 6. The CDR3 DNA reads TGTGCCAGCAGCGATGGGGACAGGGCTAACACTGAAGCTTTCTTT. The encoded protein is CASSDGDRANTEAFF.

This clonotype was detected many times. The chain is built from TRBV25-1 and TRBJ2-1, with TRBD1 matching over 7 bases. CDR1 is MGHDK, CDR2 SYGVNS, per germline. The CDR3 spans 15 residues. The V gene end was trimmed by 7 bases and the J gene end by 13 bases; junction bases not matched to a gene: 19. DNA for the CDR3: TGTGCCAGCAATCCCGGGGCAGGGGGTCCACGCCCTCAGTTCTTC. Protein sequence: CASNPGAGGPRPQFF.

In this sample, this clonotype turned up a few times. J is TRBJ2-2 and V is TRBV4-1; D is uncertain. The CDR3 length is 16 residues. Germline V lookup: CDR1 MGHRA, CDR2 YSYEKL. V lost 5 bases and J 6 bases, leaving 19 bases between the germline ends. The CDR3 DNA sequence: TGCGCCAGCAGCATACGAGTGAGGCTGGATTCCGGGGAGCTGTTTTTT. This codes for CASSIRVRLDSGELFF.

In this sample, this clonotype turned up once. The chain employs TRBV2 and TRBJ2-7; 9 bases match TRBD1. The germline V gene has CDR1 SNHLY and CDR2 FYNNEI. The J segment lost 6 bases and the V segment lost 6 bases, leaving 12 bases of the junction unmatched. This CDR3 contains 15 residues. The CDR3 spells CASRANRDRASEQYF. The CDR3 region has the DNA TGTGCCAGCAGGGCTAACCGGGACAGGGCTTCCGAGCAGTACTTC.

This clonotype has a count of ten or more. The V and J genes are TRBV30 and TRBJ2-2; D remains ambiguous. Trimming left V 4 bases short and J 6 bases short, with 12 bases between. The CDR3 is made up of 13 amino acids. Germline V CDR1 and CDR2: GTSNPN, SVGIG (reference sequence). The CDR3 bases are TGTGCCTGGATAAGGGATCGGGCCGGGGAGCTGTTTTTT. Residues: CAWIRDRAGELFF. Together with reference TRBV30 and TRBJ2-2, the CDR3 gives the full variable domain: SQTIHQWPATLVQPVGSPLSLECTVEGTSNPNLYWYRQAAGRGLQLLFYSVGIGQISSEVPQNLSASRPQDRQFILSSKKLLLSDSGFYLCAWIRDRAGELFFGEGSRLTVL.

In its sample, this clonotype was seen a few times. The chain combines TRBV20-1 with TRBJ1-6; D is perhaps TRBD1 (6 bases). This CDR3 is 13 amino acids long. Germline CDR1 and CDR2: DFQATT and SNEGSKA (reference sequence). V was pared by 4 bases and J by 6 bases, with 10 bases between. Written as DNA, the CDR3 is TGCAGTGCTAATCAGGGGCTTAATTCACCCCTCCACTTT. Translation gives CSANQGLNSPLHF.

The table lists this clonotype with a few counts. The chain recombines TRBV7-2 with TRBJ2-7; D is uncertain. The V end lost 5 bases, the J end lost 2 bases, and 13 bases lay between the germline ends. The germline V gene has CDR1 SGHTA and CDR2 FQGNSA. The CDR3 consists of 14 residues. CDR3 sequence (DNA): TGTGCCAGCAGCCCCTCCGGTCTAACCTACGAGCAGTACTTC. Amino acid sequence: CASSPSGLTYEQYF.